These 29 T cell receptor beta chains were sequenced from one sample in a study of cytotoxic CD8 clonotypes in ibrutinib-treated CLL. Clones were read by immunoSEQ multiplex PCR, and TCRdb kept only the in-frame ones, dropping some. Of 130,000 or so clones listed, around 84% were seen once; the top ten hold 3% to 4%. This specimen consisted of PBMCs, obtained after 24 months of ibrutinib treatment. Receptors originate from a human donor with chronic lymphocytic leukemia.

V usage is TRBV6-5 and J usage is TRBJ1-1; D remains ambiguous. The germline V gene has CDR1 MNHEY and CDR2 SVGAGI. This CDR3 has 13 amino acids. V dropped 1 base and J dropped 2 bases, with 5 bases sitting between them. The CDR3 loop is CASSYFLNTEAFF. The CDR3 DNA reads TGTGCCAGCAGTTACTTTTTAAACACTGAAGCTTTCTTT.

J is TRBJ2-1 and V is TRBV2; perhaps D is TRBD1 or TRBD2 (6 bases each). CDR1 is SNHLY, CDR2 FYNNEI, per germline. The CDR3 is 12 residues long. Deletions cut 6 bases from V and 6 bases from J, with 9 bases between. The CDR3 nucleotides read TGTGCCAGCAGGGGGGGCCTCAATGAGCAGTTCTTC. Its translation is CASRGGLNEQFF.

The chain recombines TRBV5-6 with TRBJ2-3; D is unresolved. The germline CDR1 and CDR2 sequences are SGHDT and YYEEEE. The V end lost 4 bases, the J end lost 0 bases, and 15 bases lay between the germline ends. The CDR3 contains 16 residues. The CDR3 loop reads CASSDTAPISTDTQYF. The CDR3 DNA follows: TGTGCCAGCAGCGATACAGCACCAATAAGCACAGATACGCAGTATTTT.

This clone was observed a handful of times. The V gene is TRBV6-5, the J gene TRBJ1-5, with D possibly matching TRBD1 (5 bases). The germline V and J ends were trimmed by 6 bases and 1 base, with 7 bases remaining between them. The CDR3 is 13 residues long. Per the germline V gene, CDR1 is MNHEY and CDR2 is SVGAGI. CDR3 protein: CASRRDSNQPQHF. Written as DNA, the CDR3 is TGTGCCAGCAGACGGGACAGCAATCAGCCCCAGCATTTT.

This chain joins TRBV5-1 and TRBJ2-1, with 7 bases that match TRBD1. With V trimmed by 9 bases and J by 6 bases, 12 bases remained unmatched. The CDR3 runs 14 residues. The germline V gene encodes CDR1 SGHRS and CDR2 YFSETQ. CDR3 amino acids: CATRVSTGINEQFF. In DNA, the CDR3 is TGCGCCACCCGAGTGTCGACAGGGATCAATGAGCAGTTCTTC.

The chain combines TRBV7-9 with TRBJ2-3; the match to TRBD2 covers 14 bases. The CDR3 length is 17 residues. The junction had 4 bases not matched to a gene; V was cut back by 1 base and J by 4 bases. Germline CDR1 is SEHNR and CDR2 is FQNEAQ (reference sequence). The chain's CDR3 is CASSLGGLAGVADTQYF. As DNA, the CDR3 is TGTGCCAGCAGCTTAGGGGGACTAGCGGGGGTCGCAGATACGCAGTATTTT.

The chain recombines TRBV29-1 with TRBJ1-3; D unclear. There are 15 residues in the CDR3. Germline lookup yields CDR1 SQVTM and CDR2 ANQGSEA. Trimming stripped 2 bases from V and 0 bases from J, with 11 bases between. This CDR3 reads CSVERRLNSGNTIYF. In DNA, the CDR3 is TGCAGCGTTGAACGCCGACTAAACTCTGGAAACACCATATATTTT.

The chain carries TRBV19 and TRBJ2-5; D assignment may be TRBD1 or TRBD2 (5 bases each). The ends were cut back, 2 bases at V and 1 base at J, with 11 bases in the middle. CDR1 is LNHDA and CDR2 is SQIVND in the germline V gene (reference sequence). The CDR3 is made up of 15 amino acids. The chain's CDR3 is CASSISRDRQETQYF. The CDR3 nucleotides read TGTGCCAGTAGTATATCCAGGGACCGCCAAGAGACCCAGTACTTC.

This chain connects TRBV9 to TRBJ1-2; no clear D. CDR3 length: 17 amino acids. The germline V gene encodes CDR1 SGDLS and CDR2 YYNGEE. V was cut by 4 bases and J by 0 bases, with 19 bases left in between. CDR3 DNA: TGTGCCAGCAGCCTCCGACGAGATCACCCTACTAACTATGGCTACACCTTC. Translation gives CASSLRRDHPTNYGYTF.

The CDR3 DNA sequence: TGTGCCAGCAAGGAGGGGTCTATGAACACTGAAGCTTTCTTT. Residues: CASKEGSMNTEAFF. V usage is TRBV2 and J usage is TRBJ1-1; D may be TRBD1 (5 bases). The ends were cut back, 7 bases at V and 0 bases at J, with 12 bases in the middle. CDR1 is SNHLY and CDR2 is FYNNEI in the germline V gene. The CDR3 runs to 14 residues.

J is TRBJ2-1 and V is TRBV5-1; 9 bases map to TRBD2. Germline lookup yields CDR1 SGHRS and CDR2 YFSETQ. The trim removed 0 bases at V and 7 bases at J, leaving 8 bases unmatched. The CDR3 has 16 residues. CDR3 nucleotides: TGCGCCAGCAGCTTGGGCCTGGCGGGGGGGCTGAATGAGCAGTTCTTC. It encodes CASSLGLAGGLNEQFF.

This clone was counted only a few times. V and J are TRBV6-6 and TRBJ1-5, with D hard to call. The CDR3 has 13 amino acids. V lost 7 bases and J 5 bases, leaving 12 bases between the germline ends. CDR1 and CDR2 (germline): MNHNY, SVGAGI (reference sequence). This CDR3 reads CASTPEADQPQHF. In nucleotides, the CDR3 is TGTGCCAGCACCCCTGAGGCGGATCAGCCCCAGCATTTT.

The J gene is TRBJ1-4, the V gene TRBV11-2; D possibly corresponds to TRBD1 (6 bases). This CDR3 has 15 residues. In germline, CDR1 is SGHAT, CDR2 FQNNGV. The V gene lost 5 bases and the J gene lost 4 bases, with 14 bases spanning the gap. This CDR3 reads CASSKRGGFNEKLFF. The CDR3 DNA follows: TGTGCCAGCAGCAAGCGAGGGGGTTTTAATGAAAAACTGTTTTTT.

V usage is TRBV6-6 and J usage is TRBJ1-6; TRBD1 is a possible D gene (6 bases). The length of the CDR3 is 14 residues. V was pared by 2 bases and J by 7 bases, with 9 bases between. The germline V gene has CDR1 MNHNY and CDR2 SVGAGI (reference sequence). DNA for the CDR3: TGTGCCAGCAGTTACGGACAGCCAAATTCACCCCTCCACTTT. Its translation is CASSYGQPNSPLHF.

The rearrangement links TRBV19 to TRBJ2-3; D unclear. The germline CDR1 and CDR2 sequences are LNHDA and SQIVND (reference sequence). Trimming took off 10 bases at V and 6 bases at J, with 11 bases between the two ends. The CDR3 covers 11 residues. CDR3 in amino acids: CATDLGDTQYF. DNA of the CDR3: TGTGCCACTGACCTGGGGGATACGCAGTATTTT.

This clone was recorded once. The genes are TRBV18 and TRBJ1-1; TRBD1 might be the D (6 bases). Germline V gene data show CDR1 as KGHSH and CDR2 as LQKENI. V was cut by 4 bases and J by 6 bases, with 21 bases left in between. CDR3 size: 16 residues. CDR3 sequence: CASSLLFRGGDAEAFF. In nucleotides, the CDR3 is TGTGCCAGCTCACTCCTATTCAGGGGAGGAGATGCTGAAGCTTTCTTT. Full variable domain (missing parts from reference TRBV18 and TRBJ1-1): NAGVMQNPRHLVRRRGQEARLRCSPMKGHSHVYWYRQLPEEGLKFMVYLQKENIIDESGMPKERFSAEFPKEGPSILRIQQVVRGDSAAYFCASSLLFRGGDAEAFFGQGTRLTVV.

The rearrangement uses TRBV2 and TRBJ2-7; D uncertain. This CDR3 has 14 amino acids. Germline lookup yields CDR1 SNHLY and CDR2 FYNNEI. V lost 6 bases and J 2 bases, leaving 14 bases between the germline ends. CDR3 region: CASSKDLSTYEQYF. The CDR3 DNA reads as TGTGCCAGCAGCAAGGACCTATCTACCTACGAGCAGTACTTC.

CDR3 sequence reads: CASSLGAGDYNEQFF. The CDR3 region has the DNA TGTGCCAGCAGCTTAGGTGCGGGAGACTACAATGAGCAGTTCTTC. The rearrangement uses TRBV7-9 and TRBJ2-1; TRBD2 matches 7 bases. The CDR3 consists of 15 residues. CDR1 SEHNR and CDR2 FQNEAQ come from the germline V gene (reference sequence). Trimming at V came to 1 base and at J to 3 bases, leaving 3 bases not matched to a gene. Full variable domain (remainder filled in from reference TRBV7-9 and TRBJ2-1): DTGVSQNPRHKITKRGQNVTFRCDPISEHNRLYWYRQTLGQGPEFLTYFQNEAQLEKSRLLSDRFSAERPKGSFSTLEIQRTEQGDSAMYLCASSLGAGDYNEQFFGPGTRLTVL.

V and J are TRBV30 and TRBJ1-1; TRBD1 might be the D (5 bases). The CDR3 runs to 15 residues. CDR1 and CDR2 from the germline V gene are GTSNPN and SVGIG (reference sequence). Deletions cut 1 base from V and 8 bases from J, with 20 bases between. CDR3 region: CAWSGRGGKNPEAFF. CDR3 coding DNA: TGTGCCTGGAGTGGACGGGGGGGTAAGAACCCAGAAGCTTTCTTT.

The J gene is TRBJ2-7, the V gene TRBV9, with TRBD2 as a possible D gene (6 bases). The CDR3 has 13 amino acids. The V gene lost 0 bases and the J gene lost 7 bases, with 11 bases spanning the gap. The V gene's germline CDR1 is SGDLS and CDR2 YYNGEE. The CDR3 sequence: CASSVELAGEQYF. Here the CDR3 DNA reads TGTGCCAGCAGCGTAGAACTAGCTGGGGAGCAGTACTTC.

This chain joins TRBV10-3 and TRBJ2-5; no clear D. The CDR3 loop spans 13 amino acids. Germline V gene lookup returns CDR1 ENHRY and CDR2 SYGVKD. Deletions cut 2 bases from V and 3 bases from J, with 7 bases between. As DNA, the CDR3 is TGTGCCATCAGTGAGGGACGGAAAGAGACCCAGTACTTC. It translates to CAISEGRKETQYF.

V usage is TRBV21-1 and J usage is TRBJ2-1. TRBV21-1 is a known pseudogene. The CDR3 is 12 residues long. The CDR3 nucleotides are TGTGCCAGCAGCATGGAACCCGGTGAGCAGTTCTTC. It translates to CASSMEPGEQFF.

The chain couples TRBV6-6 to TRBJ2-6, with D tentatively TRBD2 (6 bases). Germline V gives CDR1 MNHNY, CDR2 SVGAGI (reference sequence). The CDR3 is made up of 13 amino acids. V lost 8 bases, J lost 3 bases, and 8 bases lay in between. DNA of the CDR3: TGTGCCAGCGTGGGGGGTGGGGCCAACGTCCTGACTTTC. The encoded protein is CASVGGGANVLTF.

This clone was recorded only once. V and J are TRBV18 and TRBJ2-1, with D tentatively TRBD1 or TRBD2 (5 bases each). CDR1 is KGHSH, CDR2 LQKENI, per germline. This CDR3 spans 13 amino acids. V was shortened by 6 bases and J by 4 bases, with 10 bases between the two germline ends. As DNA, the CDR3 is TGTGCCAGCTCGGGTTGGGGGTACAATGAGCAGTTCTTC. Protein product: CASSGWGYNEQFF.

V is TRBV27 and J is TRBJ1-1; weak D call: TRBD1 (5 bases). Per germline, CDR1 MNHEY and CDR2 SMNVEV (reference sequence). V was pared by 1 base and J by 3 bases, with 6 bases between. The length of the CDR3 is 13 residues. In DNA form, the CDR3 reads TGTGCCAGCAGTTTATGGGGGGACACTGAAGCTTTCTTT. This gives the protein CASSLWGDTEAFF.

This chain links TRBV28 with TRBJ2-1, with 7 bases fitting TRBD2. CDR3 size: 18 residues. From germline, CDR1 is MDHEN and CDR2 SYDVKM. Germline trimming cut 4 bases from V and 7 bases from J; bases unmatched to any gene: 19. CDR3 nucleotide sequence: TGTGCCAGCAGTTCTCGCCTTTTCGCACAAGTGGGGGGGAATGAGCAGTTCTTC. It yields the protein CASSSRLFAQVGGNEQFF.

The V and J genes are TRBV6-1 and TRBJ1-6, with D tentatively TRBD1 (5 bases). The CDR3 spans 16 residues. Germline V gene data show CDR1 as MNHNS and CDR2 as SASEGT. The V end lost 4 bases, the J end lost 0 bases, and 10 bases lay between the germline ends. The CDR3 sequence is CASSVMGTSYNSPLHF. The CDR3 coding sequence is TGTGCCAGCAGTGTTATGGGGACCTCCTATAATTCACCCCTCCACTTT.

This clone was observed a single time. The chain is built from TRBV7-9 and TRBJ2-5; 7 bases line up with TRBD2. This CDR3 contains 16 residues. Looked up from germline, CDR1 is SEHNR and CDR2 is FQNEAQ (reference sequence). V shed 1 base and J 4 bases; nucleotides not matched to a gene: 9. The CDR3 DNA is TGTGCCAGCAGCTTAGGAAGACTAGCAGGGTTAGAGACCCAGTACTTC. Protein product: CASSLGRLAGLETQYF.

This clone turned up a few times. This chain connects TRBV6-4 to TRBJ2-3; D is possibly TRBD2 (5 bases). Trimming stripped 4 bases from V and 4 bases from J, with 9 bases between. Looked up from germline, CDR1 is MRHNA and CDR2 is SNTAGT. The CDR3 consists of 13 residues. The CDR3 DNA sequence: TGTGCCAGCAGTGCGAGAGGGCCAGATACGCAGTATTTT. Translated, it gives CASSARGPDTQYF.